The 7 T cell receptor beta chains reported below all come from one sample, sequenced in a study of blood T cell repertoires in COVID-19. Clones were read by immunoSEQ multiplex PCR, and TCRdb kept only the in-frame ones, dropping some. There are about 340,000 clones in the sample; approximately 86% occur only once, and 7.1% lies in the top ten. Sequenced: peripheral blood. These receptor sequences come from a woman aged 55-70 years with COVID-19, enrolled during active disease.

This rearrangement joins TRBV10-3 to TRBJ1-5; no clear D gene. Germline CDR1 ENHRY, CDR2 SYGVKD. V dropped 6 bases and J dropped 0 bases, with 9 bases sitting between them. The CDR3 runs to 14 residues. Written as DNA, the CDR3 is TGTGCCATCAGGAGAGATTTTAGCAATCAGCCCCAGCATTTT. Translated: CAIRRDFSNQPQHF.

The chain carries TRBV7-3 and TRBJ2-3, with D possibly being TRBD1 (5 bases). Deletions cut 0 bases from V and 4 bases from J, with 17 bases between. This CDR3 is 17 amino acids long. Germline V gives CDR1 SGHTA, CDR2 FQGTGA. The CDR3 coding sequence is TGTGCCAGCAGCTTAACGGCAGGATCCGTAGGGGCAGATACGCAGTATTTT. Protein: CASSLTAGSVGADTQYF.

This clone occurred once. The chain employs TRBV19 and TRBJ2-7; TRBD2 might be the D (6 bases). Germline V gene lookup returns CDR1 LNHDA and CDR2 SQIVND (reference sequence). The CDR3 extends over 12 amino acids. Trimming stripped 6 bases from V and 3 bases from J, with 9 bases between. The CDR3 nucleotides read TGTGCCAGTAGCCCGGACTACTACGAGCAGTACTTC. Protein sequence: CASSPDYYEQYF. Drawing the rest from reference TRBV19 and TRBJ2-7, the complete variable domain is DGGITQSPKYLFRKEGQNVTLSCEQNLNHDAMYWYRQDPGQGLRLIYYSQIVNDFQKGDIAEGYSVSREKKESFPLTVTSAQKNPTAFYLCASSPDYYEQYFGPGTRLTVT.

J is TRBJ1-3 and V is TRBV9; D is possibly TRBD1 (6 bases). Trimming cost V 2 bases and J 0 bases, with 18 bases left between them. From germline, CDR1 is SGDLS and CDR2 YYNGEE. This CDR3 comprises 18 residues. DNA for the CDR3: TGTGCCAGCAGCGTCTACCAGACCGGGACAAGCTCTGGAAACACCATATATTTT. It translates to CASSVYQTGTSSGNTIYF.

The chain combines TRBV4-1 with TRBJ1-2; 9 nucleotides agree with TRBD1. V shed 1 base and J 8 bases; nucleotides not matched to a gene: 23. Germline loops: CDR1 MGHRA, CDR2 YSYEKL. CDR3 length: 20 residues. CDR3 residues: CASSQGLYETGTGSNGGYTF. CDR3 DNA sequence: TGCGCCAGCAGCCAAGGACTTTACGAGACCGGGACAGGGTCGAACGGGGGCTACACCTTC.

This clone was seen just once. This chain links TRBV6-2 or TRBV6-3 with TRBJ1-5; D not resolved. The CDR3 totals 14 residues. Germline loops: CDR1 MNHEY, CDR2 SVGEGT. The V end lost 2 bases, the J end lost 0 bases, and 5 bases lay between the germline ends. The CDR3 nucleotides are TGTGCCAGCAGTTACCCCTTTAGCAATCAGCCCCAGCATTTT. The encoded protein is CASSYPFSNQPQHF.

The CDR3 region has the DNA TGTGCCAGCAGCCGGACAGGGGTTGGAAACACCATATATTTT. Its translation: CASSRTGVGNTIYF. The V gene is TRBV7-9, the J gene TRBJ1-3; 9 bases line up with TRBD1. The CDR3 covers 14 residues. V shed 5 bases and J 3 bases; nucleotides not matched to a gene: 2. Germline values: CDR1 SEHNR, CDR2 FQNEAQ (reference sequence).